This is a list of T cell receptor beta chains from one sample in a study of cytotoxic CD8 clonotypes in ibrutinib-treated CLL. Here immunoSEQ multiplex PCR was the method, and the copy in TCRdb shows in-frame clones only, minus some. The table includes around 70,000 clones, approximately 80% detected once. Sequenced here: PBMCs, sampled at disease progression, from a patient treated with ibrutinib. Source of these receptors: a human donor with chronic lymphocytic leukemia. CDR3s include the opening cysteine and the closing phenylalanine or tryptophan. Fields, in order: J gene, clone size, V gene, D gene, CDR3 protein, CDR3 DNA. A D gene is named only where the DNA matches it firmly. Not all rows give a size; the values are once, few, many and, for expanded clones, a class.

>TRBJ2-3|NA|TRBV29-1|NA
CSAQSLGGPRTQYF
TGCAGCGCCCAGTCCCTAGGCGGCCCGCGAACGCAGTATTTT
>TRBJ1-1|NA|TRBV30|NA
CAWSLGRKNTEAFF
TGTGCCTGGAGTCTGGGCAGGAAGAACACTGAAGCTTTCTTT
>TRBJ2-7|NA|TRBV11-2|NA
CASSLTTSPTYEQYF
TGTGCCAGCAGCTTAACAACTAGCCCAACCTACGAGCAGTACTTC
>TRBJ2-2|few|TRBV6-1|NA
CGSRGPWTGELFF
TGTGGGTCTCGGGGCCCGTGGACCGGGGAGCTGTTTTTT
>TRBJ2-7|NA|TRBV30|NA
CAWSRQAYEQYF
TGTGCCTGGAGCCGTCAAGCCTACGAGCAGTACTTC
>TRBJ1-2|NA|TRBV19|NA
CASSIVVRGGYGYTF
TGTGCCAGTAGTATTGTGGTCCGGGGTGGCTACGGCTACACCTTC
>TRBJ2-7|NA|TRBV6-6|NA
CASSGVDKQQYF
TGTGCCAGCAGTGGAGTAGACAAGCAGCAGTACTTC
>TRBJ2-5|NA|TRBV10-2|NA
CASRLAGGETQYF
TGCGCCAGCAGATTAGCAGGAGGGGAGACCCAGTACTTC
>TRBJ2-7|NA|TRBV4-1|NA
CASSQERGTGYEQYF
TGCGCCAGCAGCCAAGAGCGGGGCACGGGGTACGAGCAGTACTTC
>TRBJ1-4|NA|TRBV27|TRBD1
CASSLSGQGAANEKLFF
TGTGCCAGCAGTTTATCGGGACAGGGGGCAGCTAATGAAAAACTGTTTTTT
>TRBJ2-7|NA|TRBV19|NA
CASSIKGPLGGTYEQYF
TGTGCCAGTAGTATAAAGGGCCCCCTTGGCGGAACTTACGAGCAGTACTTC
>TRBJ1-3|NA|TRBV5-4|NA
CASSLGAGRAGGNTIYF
TGTGCCAGCAGCTTGGGGGCGGGCAGGGCAGGAGGAAACACCATATATTTT
>TRBJ1-2|NA|TRBV6-5|TRBD1
CASRKGQSRVGYTF
TGTGCCAGCAGGAAGGGACAGTCGAGAGTGGGCTACACCTTC
>TRBJ1-6|NA|TRBV7-6|NA
CASSPRTGGSPLHF
TGTGCCAGCAGCCCCCGGACCGGCGGTTCACCCCTCCACTTT
>TRBJ1-2|NA|TRBV6-6|TRBD1
CASSYLGDRGGYTF
TGTGCCAGCAGTTACTTGGGGGACAGGGGCGGCTACACCTTC
>TRBJ2-3|NA|TRBV30|NA
CAWSVDGGMRPQYF
TGTGCCTGGAGTGTAGATGGGGGGATGAGGCCGCAGTATTTT
>TRBJ2-5|NA|TRBV9|NA
CASSVVGGEETQYF
TGTGCCAGCAGCGTAGTAGGAGGAGAAGAGACCCAGTACTTC
>TRBJ2-7|NA|TRBV6-6|NA
CATTGSGSYEQYF
TGTGCCACCACAGGGTCAGGGTCCTACGAGCAGTACTTC
>TRBJ1-2|NA|TRBV2|NA
CASRNYPREAGYTF
TGTGCCAGCAGAAATTATCCCAGGGAAGCTGGCTACACCTTC
>TRBJ2-1|NA|TRBV11-2|TRBD2
CASSFLGGRGRNEQFF
TGTGCCAGCAGCTTTCTGGGCGGGAGAGGGCGTAATGAGCAGTTCTTC
>TRBJ1-3|NA|TRBV4-1|NA
CASSQDFGPLGNAIYF
TGCGCCAGCAGCCAAGATTTCGGCCCCTTGGGAAACGCCATATATTTT
>TRBJ1-5|NA|TRBV7-2|NA
CASSLKHPKGNQPQHF
TGTGCCAGCAGCTTAAAACATCCGAAAGGCAATCAGCCCCAGCATTTT
>TRBJ2-1|NA|TRBV18|NA
CASSPPSNEQFF
TGTGCCAGCTCACCACCTTCCAATGAGCAGTTCTTC
>TRBJ1-4|NA|TRBV5-6|NA
CASSLAKTGLLSEKLFF
TGTGCCAGCAGCTTAGCTAAAACAGGTCTCCTAAGCGAAAAACTGTTTTTT
>TRBJ2-2|medium-sized|TRBV27|NA
CASSLEMVSGELFF
TGTGCCAGCAGTTTAGAGATGGTTTCGGGGGAGCTGTTTTTT
>TRBJ2-1|NA|TRBV30|TRBD2
CAWSVSRGGQFF
TGTGCCTGGAGTGTATCGCGGGGGGGGCAGTTCTTC
>TRBJ1-6|few|TRBV28|NA
CASSLIQGISPLHF
TGTGCCAGCAGTTTGATACAGGGAATCTCACCCCTCCACTTT
>TRBJ2-1|NA|TRBV4-2|NA
CASSQESLLGNEQFF
TGTGCCAGCAGCCAAGAATCCCTCCTGGGTAATGAGCAGTTCTTC
>TRBJ2-2|NA|TRBV30|TRBD2
CAWSKAGGPYGELFF
TGTGCCTGGAGTAAAGCGGGAGGGCCGTACGGGGAGCTGTTTTTT
>TRBJ2-7|NA|TRBV5-4|NA
CASSLGVYEQYF
TGTGCCAGCAGCTTGGGGGTGTACGAGCAGTACTTC
>TRBJ2-5|NA|TRBV18|TRBD2
CASSPLPGLAGLGTQYF
TGTGCCAGCTCACCACTCCCGGGACTAGCGGGATTGGGGACCCAGTACTTC